The 25 T cell receptor beta chains below were found in one sample sequenced in a study of blood T cells in healthy people across ages. A sample-barcoded 5' primer and a J-beta primer mix were used in a second PCR of about 6 to 11 cycles. Via MiXCR, TCRdb re-called the 5' RACE reads, giving one row per CDR3 protein. Here the sample spans hundreds of thousands of distinct CDR3 sequences, about 30% being singletons. The material sequenced was blood. These receptors were taken from a woman aged 80 or older in good health.

The V call is TRBV28, the J call TRBJ2-3, with 11 bases matching TRBD2. The CDR3 is 16 amino acids. Germline lookup yields CDR1 MDHEN and CDR2 SYDVKM. Germline trimming cut 5 bases from V and 8 bases from J; bases unmatched to any gene: 12. CDR3 amino acids: CASSPRTSGYSGTQYF. CDR3 nucleotide sequence: TGTGCCAGCAGTCCCCGGACTAGCGGGTACTCAGGTACGCAGTATTTT.

This clonotype was seen many times. V gene TRBV7-2 combines with J gene TRBJ2-1, with D possibly TRBD2 on 7 matching bases. The V end was cut by 0 bases, the J end by 4 bases, with 13 bases between. Germline V gene lookup returns CDR1 SGHTA and CDR2 FQGNSA. The CDR3 extends over 16 amino acids. In DNA form, the CDR3 reads TGTGCCAGCAGCTTAGCGGGCGGGGGCTGGTACAATGAGCAGTTCTTC. Translated: CASSLAGGGWYNEQFF.

V gene TRBV7-2 combines with J gene TRBJ1-2; D gene uncertain. This CDR3 region has 13 residues. Germline V gene lookup returns CDR1 SGHTA and CDR2 FQGNSA. V was shortened by 1 base and J by 10 bases, with 13 bases between the two germline ends. This chain's CDR3 is CASSLGDQAIYTF. The CDR3 DNA reads as TGTGCCAGCAGCTTAGGTGATCAGGCGATCTACACCTTC.

In regard to this clonotype: This may come from a read error, since a much larger clone is one base off. The chain recombines TRBV3-1 with TRBJ2-3; tentatively, D is TRBD1 or TRBD2 (5 bases each). Germline V gene lookup returns CDR1 LGHDT and CDR2 YNNKEL (reference sequence). The V end lost 4 bases, the J end lost 2 bases, and 13 bases lay between the germline ends. The CDR3 length is 15 residues. The CDR3 region has the DNA TGTGCCAGCAGCCTCTACCGGGGCTTCACAGATACGCAGTATTTT. This sequence encodes CASSLYRGFTDTQYF.

This clonotype was picked up one time. V gene TRBV6-6 combines with J gene TRBJ2-1; D possibly corresponds to TRBD2 (6 bases). The CDR3 has 15 residues. Looked up from germline, CDR1 is MNHNY and CDR2 is SVGAGI (reference sequence). Trimming cost V 6 bases and J 3 bases, with 15 bases left between them. The CDR3 DNA follows: TGTGCCAGCAGCGGCCCCGGAGGGTTCTACAATGAGCAGTTCTTC. It codes for CASSGPGGFYNEQFF.

This clonotype was picked up many times. The chain couples TRBV12-3 or TRBV12-4 to TRBJ2-5, with TRBD2 matching over 12 bases. CDR3 size: 14 residues. V lost 6 bases to trimming and J lost 5 bases; unmatched junction nucleotides: 4. The chain's CDR3 is CASRTSGGGETQYF. CDR3 DNA sequence: TGTGCCAGCAGGACTAGCGGGGGAGGGGAGACCCAGTACTTC.

The rearrangement links TRBV12-3 or TRBV12-4 to TRBJ1-4; 11 bases align to TRBD1. V dropped 6 bases and J dropped 7; count of bases not matched to a gene: 7. The length of the CDR3 is 15 residues. DNA for the CDR3: TGTGCCAGCAGCCCCGGACAGGGGGCTGGTGAAAAACTGTTTTTT. Translated, it gives CASSPGQGAGEKLFF.

The sample holds many counts of this clonotype. The chain joins TRBV5-4 to TRBJ1-4, with D perhaps matching TRBD1 (6 bases). CDR1 and CDR2 from the germline V gene are SGHNT and YYREEE (reference sequence). The CDR3 runs 14 residues. V dropped 0 bases and J dropped 7 bases, with 10 bases sitting between them. CDR3 region: CASSLDLGGEKLFF. CDR3 DNA: TGTGCCAGCAGCTTGGACTTAGGGGGTGAAAAACTGTTTTTT.

The sample holds a few counts of this clonotype. The chain employs TRBV5-8 and TRBJ1-5, with TRBD1 identical over 7 bases. This CDR3 is built from 15 residues. Germline trimming cut 0 bases from V and 4 bases from J; bases unmatched to any gene: 4. Per the germline V gene, CDR1 is SGHTS and CDR2 is YDEGEE. The CDR3 loop reads CASSLGGQTNQPQHF. The CDR3 DNA reads as TGTGCCAGCAGCTTGGGGGGACAGACAAATCAGCCCCAGCATTTT.

The chain joins TRBV5-1 to TRBJ2-1, with 8 bases aligning to TRBD2. CDR3 size: 15 residues. Germline V CDR1 and CDR2: SGHRS, YFSETQ. After removal of 7 bases from V and 3 bases from J, the junction contained 9 bases not matched to a gene. This CDR3 reads CASGGGTELYNEQFF. The CDR3 coding sequence is TGCGCCAGCGGCGGGGGGACCGAACTCTACAATGAGCAGTTCTTC.

In its sample, this clonotype was seen once. This chain links TRBV25-1 with TRBJ1-5; D is uncertain. Germline V gives CDR1 MGHDK, CDR2 SYGVNS. The germline V and J ends were trimmed by 2 bases and 3 bases, with 8 bases remaining between them. The CDR3 is 14 amino acids. CDR3 loop: CASSEGVYNQPQHF. The DNA for the CDR3 is TGTGCCAGCAGTGAAGGGGTTTACAATCAGCCCCAGCATTTT.

In this sample, this clonotype turned up once. Relative to the germline gene, one junction end is altered; a read error may explain this. This rearrangement joins TRBV12-3 or TRBV12-4 to TRBJ2-3, with 10 nucleotides matching TRBD1. The CDR3 is 16 residues long. The CDR3 nucleotides are TGTGCCAGCAGCCCCCGGGACAGGGGAGGCGCAGATGCGCAGTATTTT. Its protein product is CASSPRDRGGADAQYF.

The chain joins TRBV6-1 to TRBJ2-2; D possibly corresponds to TRBD1 (6 bases). V shed 6 bases and J shed 4 bases, with 15 bases lying between them. From germline, CDR1 is MNHNS and CDR2 SASEGT. This CDR3 has 15 residues. CDR3 nucleotides: TGTGCCAGCAGGCAGGAACAGGGTGTCACCGGGGAGCTGTTTTTT. Translating it yields CASRQEQGVTGELFF.

This clonotype has more than one count but fewer than ten. The rearrangement links TRBV7-8 to TRBJ2-2; 10 bases align to TRBD2. The CDR3 sequence is 16 residues long. The trim removed 5 bases at V and 2 bases at J, leaving 5 bases unmatched. Germline-derived CDR1 and CDR2 are SGHVS and FQNEAQ. CDR3 bases: TGTGCCAGCAGCGGTAGCGGGGGGATCAACACCGGGGAGCTGTTTTTT. Translating it yields CASSGSGGINTGELFF.

This chain links TRBV7-2 with TRBJ2-5; no firm D call. The CDR3 sequence is 14 residues long. Deletions cut 5 bases from V and 4 bases from J, with 14 bases between. Germline V gene data show CDR1 as SGHTA and CDR2 as FQGNSA. This chain's CDR3 is CASSVVPSAETQYF. The CDR3 nucleotides are TGTGCCAGCAGCGTAGTTCCCTCGGCAGAGACCCAGTACTTC.

Only a few counts were recorded for this clonotype. A read error is possible here, since a much larger clone lies one base away. This chain uses TRBV5-6 with TRBJ1-1, with D possibly being TRBD1 (6 bases). CDR3 length: 15 amino acids. Trimming took 4 bases from V and 6 from J, leaving 19 bases between them. Looked up from germline, CDR1 is SGHDT and CDR2 is YYEEEE. CDR3 region: CASSTARGLSAEAFF. The CDR3, as DNA: TGTGCCAGCAGCACCGCCCGGGGGCTAAGCGCTGAAGCTTTCTTT.

This sequence joins TRBV5-1 and TRBJ1-1; TRBD1 might be the D (6 bases). The germline V gene encodes CDR1 SGHRS and CDR2 YFSETQ. Trimming stripped 4 bases from V and 7 bases from J, with 26 bases between. CDR3 size: 17 residues. CDR3 sequence (DNA): TGCGCCAGCAGCCCAGGGTTGGGGGCCCAGGTCTTCGGTGAAGCTTTCTTT. Its protein is CASSPGLGAQVFGEAFF.

This clonotype has more than one count but fewer than ten. The gene calls are TRBV2 and TRBJ2-1; 10 bases agree with TRBD2. V trimming: 6 bases; J trimming: 10 bases; junction bases outside the gene matches: 12. The CDR3 runs 15 residues. Germline CDR1 SNHLY, CDR2 FYNNEI. In DNA, the CDR3 is TGTGCCAGCAGGGCGCAAACTAGCGGGGCTCGCGAGCAGTTCTTC. This encodes CASRAQTSGAREQFF.

The CDR3 loop reads CASSWGTSGSQETQYF. As DNA, the CDR3 is TGTGCCAGCAGCTGGGGGACTAGCGGAAGCCAAGAGACCCAGTACTTC. The chain has TRBV4-2 and TRBJ2-5, with 11 bases identical to TRBD2. The J segment lost 1 base and the V segment lost 5 bases, leaving 6 bases of the junction unmatched. The CDR3 sequence is 16 residues long. Germline CDR1 LGHNA, CDR2 YNFKEQ.

The table lists this clonotype with many counts. The chain carries TRBV12-3 or TRBV12-4 and TRBJ2-5; 14 bases line up with TRBD2. CDR3 size: 18 residues. V lost 5 bases and J lost 0; bases outside the gene matches: 8. Here the CDR3 reads CASSPGLAGDLYQETQYF. The DNA for the CDR3 is TGTGCCAGCAGTCCGGGACTAGCGGGGGACCTGTACCAAGAGACCCAGTACTTC.

In regard to this clonotype: A read error may produce the germline difference seen at one junction end. The chain employs TRBV13 and TRBJ1-4; TRBD1 agrees at 9 bases. CDR3 length equals 17 residues. Germline V gives CDR1 PRHDT, CDR2 FYEKMQ (reference sequence). CDR3 residues: CASSRSGQGRTNEKRFF. The DNA for the CDR3 is TGTGCCAGCAGCCGTTCGGGACAGGGTCGAACTAATGAAAAACGGTTTTTT.

This chain uses TRBV20-1 with TRBJ2-5, with no clear D. The germline CDR1 and CDR2 sequences are DFQATT and SNEGSKA (reference sequence). Trimming removed 5 bases from V and 5 bases from J, with 12 bases in between. The CDR3 extends over 12 amino acids. CDR3 residues: CSALTNRETQYF. CDR3 in DNA: TGCAGTGCTCTCACTAACCGGGAGACCCAGTACTTC.

This clonotype was observed many times. CDR3 protein: CASSDGGTTDTQYF. The DNA of the CDR3 is TGTGCCAGCAGTGATGGGGGGACGACAGATACGCAGTATTTT. The J gene is TRBJ2-3, the V gene TRBV2, with D perhaps TRBD2 (6 bases). Looked up from germline, CDR1 is SNHLY and CDR2 is FYNNEI. V lost 3 bases, J lost 3 bases, and 10 bases lay in between. This CDR3 has 14 amino acids.

About this clonotype: A much larger clone sits a single nucleotide away, making a read error possible. This chain uses TRBV9 with TRBJ1-5, with D perhaps matching TRBD1 (6 bases). Germline V lookup: CDR1 SGDLS, CDR2 YYNGEE. The CDR3 has 15 amino acids. The CDR3 bases are TGTGCCAGCAGCGGACAGGCCGATAGCAATCAGCCCCAGCGTTTT. This sequence encodes CASSGQADSNQPQRF.

This clonotype was counted many times. The rearrangement joins TRBV15 to TRBJ1-2; TRBD1 aligns across 8 bases. V lost 3 bases, J lost 4 bases, and 10 bases stayed unmatched. Germline values: CDR1 LNHNV, CDR2 YYDKDF (reference sequence). This CDR3 has 16 residues. DNA for the CDR3: TGTGCCACCAGCAGGGACCAGGGACAGGATGGCTATGGCTACACCTTC. As protein: CATSRDQGQDGYGYTF.